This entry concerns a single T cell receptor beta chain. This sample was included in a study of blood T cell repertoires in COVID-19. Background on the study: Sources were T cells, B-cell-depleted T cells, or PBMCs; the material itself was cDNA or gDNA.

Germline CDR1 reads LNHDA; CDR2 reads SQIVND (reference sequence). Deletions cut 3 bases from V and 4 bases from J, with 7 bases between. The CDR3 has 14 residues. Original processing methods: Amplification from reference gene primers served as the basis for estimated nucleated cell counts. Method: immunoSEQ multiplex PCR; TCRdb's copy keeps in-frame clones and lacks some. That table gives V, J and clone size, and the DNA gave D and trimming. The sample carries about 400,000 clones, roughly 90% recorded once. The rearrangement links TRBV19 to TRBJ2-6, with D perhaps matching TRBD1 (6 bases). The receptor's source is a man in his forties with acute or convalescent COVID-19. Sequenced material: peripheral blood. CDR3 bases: TGTGCCAGTAGTATGAGGGGGGGGGCCAACGTCCTGACTTTC. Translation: CASSMRGGANVLTF.